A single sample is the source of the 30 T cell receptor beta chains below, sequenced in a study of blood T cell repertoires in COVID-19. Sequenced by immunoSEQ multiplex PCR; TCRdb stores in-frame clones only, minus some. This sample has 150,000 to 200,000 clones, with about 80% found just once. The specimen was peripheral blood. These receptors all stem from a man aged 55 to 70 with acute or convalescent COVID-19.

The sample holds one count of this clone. DNA for the CDR3: TGTGCCACCAGCAGAACTTCAGGGAACACTGAAGCTTTCTTT. This codes for CATSRTSGNTEAFF. The chain has TRBV15 and TRBJ1-1, with no clear D. CDR3 length: 14 residues. Trimming took off 2 bases at V and 1 base at J, with 8 bases between the two ends. The germline V gene has CDR1 LNHNV and CDR2 YYDKDF (reference sequence).

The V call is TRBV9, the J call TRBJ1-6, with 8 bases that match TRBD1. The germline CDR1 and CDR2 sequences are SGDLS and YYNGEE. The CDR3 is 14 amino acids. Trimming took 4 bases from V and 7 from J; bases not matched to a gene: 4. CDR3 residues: CASSPRGLNSPLHF. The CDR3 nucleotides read TGTGCCAGCAGCCCCAGGGGGCTGAATTCACCCCTCCACTTT.

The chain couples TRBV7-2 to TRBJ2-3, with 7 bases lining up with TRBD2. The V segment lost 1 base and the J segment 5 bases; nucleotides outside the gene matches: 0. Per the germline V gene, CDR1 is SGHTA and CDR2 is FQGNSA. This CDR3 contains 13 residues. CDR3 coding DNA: TGTGCCAGCAGCTTAGTAGCGGGAGATACGCAGTATTTT. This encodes CASSLVAGDTQYF.

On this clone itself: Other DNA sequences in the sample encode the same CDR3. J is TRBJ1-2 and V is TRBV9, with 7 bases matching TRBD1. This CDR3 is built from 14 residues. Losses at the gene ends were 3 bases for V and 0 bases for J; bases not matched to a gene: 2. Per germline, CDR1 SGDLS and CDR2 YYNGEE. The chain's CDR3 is CASSAGQTNYGYTF. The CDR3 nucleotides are TGTGCCAGCAGCGCGGGACAGACTAACTATGGCTACACCTTC.

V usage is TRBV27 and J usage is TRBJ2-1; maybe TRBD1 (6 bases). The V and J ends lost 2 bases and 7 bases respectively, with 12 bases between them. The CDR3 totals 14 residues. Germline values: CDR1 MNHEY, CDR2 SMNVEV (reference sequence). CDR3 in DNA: TGTGCCAGCAGTTTACGGCAGGGGACGAATGAGCAGTTCTTC. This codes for CASSLRQGTNEQFF.

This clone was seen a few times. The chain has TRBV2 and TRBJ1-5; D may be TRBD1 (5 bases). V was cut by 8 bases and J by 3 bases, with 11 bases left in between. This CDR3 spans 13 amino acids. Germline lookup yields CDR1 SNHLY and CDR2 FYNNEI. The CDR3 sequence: CASLGEVNQPQHF. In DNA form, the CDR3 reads TGTGCCAGCCTAGGGGAAGTCAATCAGCCCCAGCATTTT. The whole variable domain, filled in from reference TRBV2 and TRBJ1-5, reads EPEVTQTPSHQVTQMGQEVILRCVPISNHLYFYWYRQILGQKVEFLVSFYNNEISEKSEIFDDQFSVERPDGSNFTLKIRSTKLEDSAMYFCASLGEVNQPQHFGDGTRLSIL.

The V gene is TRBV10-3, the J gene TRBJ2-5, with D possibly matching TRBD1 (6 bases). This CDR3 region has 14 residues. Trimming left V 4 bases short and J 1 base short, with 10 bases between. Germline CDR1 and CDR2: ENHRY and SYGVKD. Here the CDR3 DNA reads TGTGCCATCAGTGTCAGGGGCGGCCAAGAGACCCAGTACTTC. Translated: CAISVRGGQETQYF.

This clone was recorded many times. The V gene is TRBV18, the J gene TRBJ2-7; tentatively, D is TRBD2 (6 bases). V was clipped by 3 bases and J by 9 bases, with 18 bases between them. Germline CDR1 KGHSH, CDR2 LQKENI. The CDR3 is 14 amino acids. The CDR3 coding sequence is TGTGCCAGCTCACCCACGGGAGAGGCTTCGGGGCAGTACTTC. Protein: CASSPTGEASGQYF.

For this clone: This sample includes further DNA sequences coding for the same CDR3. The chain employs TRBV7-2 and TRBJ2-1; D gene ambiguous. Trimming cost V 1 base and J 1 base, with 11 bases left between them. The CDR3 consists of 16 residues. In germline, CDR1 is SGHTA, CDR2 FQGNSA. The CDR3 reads CASSLVGGNSYNEQFF. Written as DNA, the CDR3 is TGTGCCAGCAGCTTAGTAGGCGGAAATTCCTACAATGAGCAGTTCTTC.

CDR3 bases: TGTGCCAGCAGTACCCGGACAGGGGCGAACACCGGGGAGCTGTTTTTT. Its translation is CASSTRTGANTGELFF. The chain links TRBV6-6 to TRBJ2-2; 9 bases are a match to TRBD1. J gave up 0 bases and V 5 bases, and 4 bases lay outside the gene matches. Germline CDR1 MNHNY, CDR2 SVGAGI (reference sequence). The CDR3 has 16 amino acids.

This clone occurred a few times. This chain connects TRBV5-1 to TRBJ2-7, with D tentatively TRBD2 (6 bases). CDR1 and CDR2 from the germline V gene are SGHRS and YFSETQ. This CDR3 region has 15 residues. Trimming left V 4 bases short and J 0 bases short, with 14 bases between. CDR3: CASSVIAESSYEQYF. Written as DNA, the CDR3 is TGCGCCAGCAGCGTTATAGCGGAAAGCTCCTACGAGCAGTACTTC.

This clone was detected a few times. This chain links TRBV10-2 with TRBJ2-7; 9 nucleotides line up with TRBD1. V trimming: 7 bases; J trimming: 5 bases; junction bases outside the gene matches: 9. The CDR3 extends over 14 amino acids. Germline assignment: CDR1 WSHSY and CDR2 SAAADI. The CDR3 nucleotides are TGCGCCAGCAAATCGGGACAGGGAGGGAACGAGCAGTACTTC. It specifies CASKSGQGGNEQYF.

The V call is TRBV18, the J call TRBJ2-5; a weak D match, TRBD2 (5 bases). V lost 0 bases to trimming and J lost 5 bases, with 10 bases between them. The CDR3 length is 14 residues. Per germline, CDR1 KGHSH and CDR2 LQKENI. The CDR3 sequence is CASSPPGSMETQYF. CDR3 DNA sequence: TGTGCCAGCTCACCACCGGGGAGTATGGAGACCCAGTACTTC.

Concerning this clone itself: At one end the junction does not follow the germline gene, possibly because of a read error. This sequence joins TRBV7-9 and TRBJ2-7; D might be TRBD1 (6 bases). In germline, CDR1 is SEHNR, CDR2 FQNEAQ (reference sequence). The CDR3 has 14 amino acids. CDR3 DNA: TGTGCCAGCAGCATAGCAGGGGTAACCTACGAGCAGTACTTC. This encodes CASSIAGVTYEQYF.

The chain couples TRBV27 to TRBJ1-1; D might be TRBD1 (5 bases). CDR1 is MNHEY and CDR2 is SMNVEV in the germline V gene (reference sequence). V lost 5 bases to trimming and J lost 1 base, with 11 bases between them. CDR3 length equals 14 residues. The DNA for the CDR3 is TGTGCCAGCAGTCCGACAGTAAAGAACACTGAAGCTTTCTTT. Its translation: CASSPTVKNTEAFF.

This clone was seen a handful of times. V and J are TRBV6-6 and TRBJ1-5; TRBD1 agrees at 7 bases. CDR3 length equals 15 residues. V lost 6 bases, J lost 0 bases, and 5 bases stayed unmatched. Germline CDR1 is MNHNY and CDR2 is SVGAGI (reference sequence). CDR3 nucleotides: TGTGCCAGCAGACCCGGGACAGATAGCAATCAGCCCCAGCATTTT. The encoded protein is CASRPGTDSNQPQHF.

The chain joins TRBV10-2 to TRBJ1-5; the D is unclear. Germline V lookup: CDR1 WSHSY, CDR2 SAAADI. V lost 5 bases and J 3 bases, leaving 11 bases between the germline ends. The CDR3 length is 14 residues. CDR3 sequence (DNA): TGCGCCAGCAGTAATACCGGGAACAATCAGCCCCAGCATTTT. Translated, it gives CASSNTGNNQPQHF.

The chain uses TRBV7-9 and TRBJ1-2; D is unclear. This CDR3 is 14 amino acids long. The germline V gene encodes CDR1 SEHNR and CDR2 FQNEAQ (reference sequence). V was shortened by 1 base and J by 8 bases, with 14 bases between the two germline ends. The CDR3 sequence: CASSLELPGEGYTF. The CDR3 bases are TGTGCCAGCAGCTTAGAGCTGCCCGGGGAAGGCTACACCTTC.

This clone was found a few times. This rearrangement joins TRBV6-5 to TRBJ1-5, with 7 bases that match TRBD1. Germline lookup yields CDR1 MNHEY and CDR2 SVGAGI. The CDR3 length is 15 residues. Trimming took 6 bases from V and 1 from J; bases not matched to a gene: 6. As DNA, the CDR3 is TGTGCCAGCAGCCTAGGGGGCTTGAGCAATCAGCCCCAGCATTTT. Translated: CASSLGGLSNQPQHF.

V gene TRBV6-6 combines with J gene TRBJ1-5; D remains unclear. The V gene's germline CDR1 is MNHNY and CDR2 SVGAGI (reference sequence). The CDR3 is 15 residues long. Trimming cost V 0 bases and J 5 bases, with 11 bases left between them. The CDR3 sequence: CASSYSILGDQPQHF. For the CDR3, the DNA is TGTGCCAGCAGTTACTCGATACTGGGAGATCAGCCCCAGCATTTT.

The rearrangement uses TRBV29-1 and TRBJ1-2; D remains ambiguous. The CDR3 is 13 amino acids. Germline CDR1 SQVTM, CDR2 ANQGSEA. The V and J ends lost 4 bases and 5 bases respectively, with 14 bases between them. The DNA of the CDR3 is TGCAGCGTTGGCGAGGGAGCCGGTTATGGCTACACCTTC. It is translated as CSVGEGAGYGYTF.

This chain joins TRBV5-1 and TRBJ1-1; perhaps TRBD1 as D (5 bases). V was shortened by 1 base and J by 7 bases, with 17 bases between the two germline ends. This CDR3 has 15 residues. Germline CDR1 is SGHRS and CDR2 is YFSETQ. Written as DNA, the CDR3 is TGCGCCAGCAGCTTGTACAGCGGGCAGGGTAGTGAAGCTTTCTTT. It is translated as CASSLYSGQGSEAFF.

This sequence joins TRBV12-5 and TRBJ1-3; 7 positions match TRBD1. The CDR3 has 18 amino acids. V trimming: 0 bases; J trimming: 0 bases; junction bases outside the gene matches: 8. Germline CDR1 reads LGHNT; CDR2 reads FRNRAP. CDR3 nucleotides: TGTGCTAGTGGTTTGGTCCCGACAGGGTCAGACTCTGGAAACACCATATATTTT. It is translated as CASGLVPTGSDSGNTIYF. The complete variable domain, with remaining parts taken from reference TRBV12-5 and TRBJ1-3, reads DARVTQTPRHKVTEMGQEVTMRCQPILGHNTVFWYRQTMMQGLELLAYFRNRAPLDDSGMPKDRFSAEMPDATLATLKIQPSEPRDSAVYFCASGLVPTGSDSGNTIYFGEGSWLTVV.

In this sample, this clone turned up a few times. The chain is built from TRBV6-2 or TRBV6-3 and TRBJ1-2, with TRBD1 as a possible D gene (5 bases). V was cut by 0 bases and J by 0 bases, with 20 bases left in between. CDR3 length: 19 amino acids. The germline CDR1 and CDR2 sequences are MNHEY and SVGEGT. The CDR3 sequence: CASSYSTSRVAVANYGYTF. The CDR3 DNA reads TGTGCCAGCAGTTACTCGACGAGCAGGGTCGCGGTTGCTAACTATGGCTACACCTTC.

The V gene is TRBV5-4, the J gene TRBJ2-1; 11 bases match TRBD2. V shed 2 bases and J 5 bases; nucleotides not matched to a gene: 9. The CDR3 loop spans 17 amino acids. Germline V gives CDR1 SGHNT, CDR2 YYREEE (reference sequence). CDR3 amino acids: CASSLTGTSGFHNEQFF. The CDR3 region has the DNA TGTGCCAGCAGCTTAACCGGGACTAGCGGCTTCCACAATGAGCAGTTCTTC. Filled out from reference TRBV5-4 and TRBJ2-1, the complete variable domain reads ETGVTQSPTHLIKTRGQQVTLRCSSQSGHNTVSWYQQALGQGPQFIFQYYREEENGRGNFPPRFSGLQFPNYSSELNVNALELDDSALYLCASSLTGTSGFHNEQFFGPGTRLTVL.

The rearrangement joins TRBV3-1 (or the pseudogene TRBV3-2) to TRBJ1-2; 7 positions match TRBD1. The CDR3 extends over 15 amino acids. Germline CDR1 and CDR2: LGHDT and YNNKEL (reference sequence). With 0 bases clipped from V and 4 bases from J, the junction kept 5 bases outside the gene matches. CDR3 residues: CASSQDLQGPYGYTF. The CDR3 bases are TGTGCCAGCAGCCAAGATTTACAGGGGCCCTATGGCTACACCTTC.

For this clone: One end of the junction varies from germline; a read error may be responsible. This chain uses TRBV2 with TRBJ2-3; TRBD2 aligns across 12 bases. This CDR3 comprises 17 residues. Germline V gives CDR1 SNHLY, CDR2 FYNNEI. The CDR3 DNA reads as TGTGCCAGCAGACTCACTAGCGGGAGGTGGGGCACAAATACGCAGTATTTT. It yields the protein CASRLTSGRWGTNTQYF.

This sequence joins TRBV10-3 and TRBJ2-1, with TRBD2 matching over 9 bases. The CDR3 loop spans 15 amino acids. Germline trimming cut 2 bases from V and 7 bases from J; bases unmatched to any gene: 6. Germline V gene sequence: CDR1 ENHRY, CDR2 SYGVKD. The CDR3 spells CAISEGSGSTNEQFF. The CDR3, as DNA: TGTGCCATCAGTGAGGGTAGCGGGAGCACAAATGAGCAGTTCTTC.

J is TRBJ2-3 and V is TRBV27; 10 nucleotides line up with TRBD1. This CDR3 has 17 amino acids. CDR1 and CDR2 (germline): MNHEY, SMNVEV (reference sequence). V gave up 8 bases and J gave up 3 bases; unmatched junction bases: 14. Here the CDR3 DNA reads TGTGCCAGCTCTCCGGGACAGGGGTTTTGGATTACAGATACGCAGTATTTT. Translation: CASSPGQGFWITDTQYF.

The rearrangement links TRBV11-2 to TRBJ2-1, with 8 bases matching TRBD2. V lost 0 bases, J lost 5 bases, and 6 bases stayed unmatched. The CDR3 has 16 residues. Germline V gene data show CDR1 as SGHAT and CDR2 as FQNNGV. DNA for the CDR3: TGTGCCAGCAGCTTAGATCCCAGCGGGAGTAACAATGAGCAGTTCTTC. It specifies CASSLDPSGSNNEQFF.